This entry lists 25 T cell receptor beta chains sequenced from one sample in a study of cytomegalovirus exposure and HLA in healthy donors. The PCR used 60 Vbeta and 13 Jbeta primers. The repertoire was sequenced with immunoSEQ multiplex PCR; TCRdb's copy has only in-frame clones and lacks some. This table has nearly 200,000 clones, 75% to 85% appearing once. Sequenced sample: PBMCs. Receptors originate from a male donor in good health and CMV-seropositive.

In its sample, this clone was seen once. The chain recombines TRBV6-6 with TRBJ2-2; no firm D call. CDR3 length equals 11 residues. The germline V and J ends were trimmed by 7 bases and 6 bases, with 6 bases remaining between them. From germline, CDR1 is MNHNY and CDR2 SVGAGI (reference sequence). CDR3 bases: TGTGCCAGCATTGGCTCCGGGGAGCTGTTTTTT. This translates into CASIGSGELFF.

The V and J genes are TRBV6-5 and TRBJ2-1, with a possible D match to TRBD1 (5 bases). The CDR3 covers 11 residues. Germline CDR1 reads MNHEY; CDR2 reads SVGAGI. V lost 7 bases and J lost 8, with 9 bases in between. In DNA, the CDR3 is TGTGCCAGCACCAGGGCTGATGAGCAGTTCTTC. Translation: CASTRADEQFF.

The chain couples TRBV9 to TRBJ2-7; the D gene is possibly TRBD1 (6 bases). Per the germline V gene, CDR1 is SGDLS and CDR2 is YYNGEE. The germline V and J ends were trimmed by 0 bases and 5 bases, with 15 bases remaining between them. The CDR3 consists of 15 residues. The CDR3 DNA is TGTGCCAGCAGCGTAGATCACAGGGCATCGGACGAGCAGTACTTC. It is translated as CASSVDHRASDEQYF.

The rearrangement links TRBV4-3 to TRBJ2-1; maybe TRBD2 (5 bases). The CDR3 extends over 17 amino acids. With 3 bases removed from V and 3 bases from J, the gap between germline ends came to 18 bases. Per germline, CDR1 LGHNA and CDR2 YSLEER. The CDR3 bases are TGCGCCAGCAGCCATATGGTCTCGGGTGGACTCTACAATGAGCAGTTCTTC. It codes for CASSHMVSGGLYNEQFF.

CDR3 nucleotide sequence: TGTGCCAGCAGTTTTCAAGGGGGTGTATACACTGAAGCTTTCTTT. It codes for CASSFQGGVYTEAFF. The chain couples TRBV27 to TRBJ1-1; a weak D match, TRBD1 (6 bases). CDR3 length: 15 residues. Germline V gives CDR1 MNHEY, CDR2 SMNVEV (reference sequence). Between the trimmed V and J ends, which lost 3 bases and 3 bases, there was a span of 14 bases.

This clone was seen just once. The gene calls are TRBV19 and TRBJ2-7; D is perhaps TRBD1 (5 bases). Per the germline V gene, CDR1 is LNHDA and CDR2 is SQIVND (reference sequence). Trimming cost V 3 bases and J 3 bases, with 15 bases left between them. The CDR3 sequence is 15 residues long. The CDR3 nucleotides are TGTGCCAGTAGTATGGGGCGTCCCGGCGACTACGAGCAGTACTTC. Protein product: CASSMGRPGDYEQYF.

The sample holds a few counts of this clone. This sequence joins TRBV4-3 and TRBJ2-1; tentative D call: TRBD2 (6 bases). Germline CDR1 is LGHNA and CDR2 is YSLEER. Trimming pared 3 bases from V and 2 bases from J, leaving 17 bases between. The CDR3 contains 17 residues. Here the CDR3 reads CASSQRAGGGTYNEQFF. CDR3 DNA sequence: TGCGCCAGCAGCCAGAGGGCCGGCGGAGGGACCTACAATGAGCAGTTCTTC.

The CDR3 loop reads CSVMGVSTGVSYNEQFF. CDR3 sequence (DNA): TGCAGCGTTATGGGGGTATCGACAGGGGTATCCTACAATGAGCAGTTCTTC. The chain joins TRBV29-1 to TRBJ2-1; 8 nucleotides agree with TRBD1. The CDR3 spans 17 residues. The germline CDR1 and CDR2 sequences are SQVTM and ANQGSEA. The V gene end was trimmed by 5 bases and the J gene end by 1 base; junction bases not matched to a gene: 13.

This clone has only one observation. The chain has TRBV7-2 and TRBJ1-1, with 8 positions matching TRBD1. This CDR3 has 16 amino acids. V lost 3 bases and J lost 3; bases outside the gene matches: 9. Germline V gives CDR1 SGHTA, CDR2 FQGNSA. CDR3 sequence: CASSFAAGGVDTEAFF. The CDR3 coding sequence is TGTGCCAGCAGCTTCGCGGCAGGGGGCGTCGACACTGAAGCTTTCTTT. Complete variable domain (other parts from reference TRBV7-2 and TRBJ1-1): GAGVSQSPSNKVTEKGKDVELRCDPISGHTALYWYRQSLGQGLEFLIYFQGNSAPDKSGLPSDRFSAERTGGSVSTLTIQRTQQEDSAVYLCASSFAAGGVDTEAFFGQGTRLTVV.

The genes are TRBV7-2 and TRBJ2-4, with D maybe TRBD2 (5 bases). Germline CDR1 reads SGHTA; CDR2 reads FQGNSA. The V end was cut by 4 bases, the J end by 3 bases, with 16 bases between. The CDR3 is made up of 16 amino acids. The CDR3 nucleotides are TGTGCCAGCAGCTCCTCCGGAGCGGTTAACAAAAACATTCAGTACTTC. Its translation is CASSSSGAVNKNIQYF.

The V call is TRBV7-2, the J call TRBJ2-3; 11 bases are a match to TRBD2. V trimming: 7 bases; J trimming: 5 bases; junction bases outside the gene matches: 8. In germline, CDR1 is SGHTA, CDR2 FQGNSA. This CDR3 has 15 amino acids. CDR3 DNA: TGTGCCAGCACCGGTAGCGGGGGGGCCGGAGATACGCAGTATTTT. Translated: CASTGSGGAGDTQYF.

Only a few counts were recorded for this clone. V usage is TRBV4-2 and J usage is TRBJ2-7; 9 positions agree with TRBD1. This CDR3 is built from 16 residues. Losses at the gene ends were 0 bases for V and 3 bases for J; bases not matched to a gene: 6. The V gene's germline CDR1 is LGHNA and CDR2 YNFKEQ. This CDR3 reads CASSQDLGTGNYEQYF. CDR3 bases: TGTGCCAGCAGCCAAGATCTGGGGACAGGGAACTACGAGCAGTACTTC.

V usage is TRBV5-6 and J usage is TRBJ1-5; D ambiguous. CDR1 and CDR2 from the germline V gene are SGHDT and YYEEEE. V lost 0 bases and J lost 0, with 10 bases in between. The CDR3 is 16 residues long. The CDR3 is CASSLGGVGSNQPQHF. The CDR3 nucleotides are TGTGCCAGCAGCTTGGGGGGAGTGGGTAGCAATCAGCCCCAGCATTTT.

This sequence joins TRBV28 and TRBJ2-3; TRBD2 agrees at 7 bases. Per the germline V gene, CDR1 is MDHEN and CDR2 is SYDVKM. V trimming: 6 bases; J trimming: 0 bases; junction bases outside the gene matches: 6. The CDR3 is 15 amino acids. As DNA, the CDR3 is TGTGCCAGCAGCTTAGCGGGTGCGAGCACAGATACGCAGTATTTT. It is translated as CASSLAGASTDTQYF. The full variable domain, in which reference TRBV28 and TRBJ2-3 provide the parts outside the CDR3, is DVKVTQSSRYLVKRTGEKVFLECVQDMDHENMFWYRQDPGLGLRLIYFSYDVKMKEKGDIPEGYSVSREKKERFSLILESASTNQTSMYLCASSLAGASTDTQYFGPGTRLTVL.

The chain is built from TRBV6-1 and TRBJ1-6; the match to TRBD1 covers 8 bases. V was clipped by 11 bases and J by 7 bases; unmatched bases: 10. CDR1 is MNHNS, CDR2 SASEGT, per germline. The CDR3 runs to 14 residues. CDR3 in amino acids: CAVTGEGRNSPLHF. The CDR3 nucleotides are TGTGCCGTGACAGGGGAAGGGAGAAATTCACCCCTCCACTTT.

The chain has TRBV28 and TRBJ2-5; TRBD1 aligns across 9 bases. The V gene end was trimmed by 6 bases and the J gene end by 4 bases; junction bases not matched to a gene: 3. The CDR3 contains 13 residues. Germline assignment: CDR1 MDHEN and CDR2 SYDVKM. As DNA, the CDR3 is TGTGCCAGCAGCAGGGACAGGGTAGAGACCCAGTACTTC. Translating gives CASSRDRVETQYF.

This chain uses TRBV11-2 with TRBJ1-2; the match to TRBD1 covers 9 bases. This CDR3 has 14 residues. Per germline, CDR1 SGHAT and CDR2 FQNNGV. V shed 0 bases, J shed 7 bases, and the junction held 3 bases outside the gene matches. CDR3 in amino acids: CASSLEQGARGYTF. The CDR3 DNA sequence: TGTGCCAGCAGCTTAGAACAGGGGGCCCGTGGCTACACCTTC.

A remark on this clone: Sequence at one end of the junction differs from germline and may be a read error. The chain joins TRBV7-9 to TRBJ1-4; TRBD1 might be the D (5 bases). There are 15 residues in the CDR3. Per the germline V gene, CDR1 is SEHNR and CDR2 is FQNEAQ (reference sequence). CDR3: CSSSSHRGKGEKLFF. Written as DNA, the CDR3 is TGTTCCAGCAGCTCTCATAGGGGAAAAGGCGAAAAACTGTTTTTT. The full variable domain, completed using reference TRBV7-9 and TRBJ1-4, is DTGVSQNPRHKITKRGQNVTFRCDPISEHNRLYWYRQTLGQGPEFLTYFQNEAQLEKSRLLSDRFSAERPKGSFSTLEIQRTEQGDSAMYLCSSSSHRGKGEKLFFGSGTQLSVL.

This clone was recorded only once. This chain links TRBV7-6 with TRBJ1-5; 8 bases fit TRBD1. The CDR3 covers 14 residues. Germline-derived CDR1 and CDR2 are SGHVS and FNYEAQ. V lost 5 bases and J lost 5; bases outside the gene matches: 5. CDR3 amino acids: CASSHRGADQPQHF. The CDR3 nucleotides read TGTGCCAGCAGCCACAGGGGGGCGGATCAGCCCCAGCATTTT. Full variable domain (missing parts from reference TRBV7-6 and TRBJ1-5): GAGVSQSPRYKVTKRGQDVALRCDPISGHVSLYWYRQALGQGPEFLTYFNYEAQQDKSGLPNDRFSAERPEGSISTLTIQRTEQRDSAMYRCASSHRGADQPQHFGDGTRLSIL.

This clone was observed a handful of times. The rearrangement uses TRBV2 and TRBJ2-4, with 11 bases aligning to TRBD1. Trimming at V came to 7 bases and at J to 8 bases, leaving 4 bases not matched to a gene. The CDR3 has 13 amino acids. Germline V CDR1 and CDR2: SNHLY, FYNNEI. The CDR3 region has the DNA TGTGCCAGCAACCGGGACAGGGGGGACATTCAGTACTTC. It is translated as CASNRDRGDIQYF.

This chain connects TRBV30 to TRBJ2-6; maybe TRBD2 (6 bases). This CDR3 is 15 amino acids long. Germline CDR1 GTSNPN, CDR2 SVGIG (reference sequence). The V and J ends lost 3 bases and 0 bases respectively, with 9 bases between them. CDR3 sequence reads: CAWRLEGSGANVLTF. The DNA for the CDR3 is TGTGCCTGGAGATTGGAGGGCTCTGGGGCCAACGTCCTGACTTTC.

This clone was detected once. DNA for the CDR3: TGCAGCGTTGGGGGGAGGGAGACCCAGTACTTC. The encoded protein is CSVGGRETQYF. This chain links TRBV29-1 with TRBJ2-5; weak D call: TRBD2 (6 bases). The germline V gene encodes CDR1 SQVTM and CDR2 ANQGSEA. There are 11 residues in the CDR3. Trimming stripped 4 bases from V and 5 bases from J, with 8 bases between.

This chain uses TRBV10-3 with TRBJ2-7; 10 bases fit TRBD2. From germline, CDR1 is ENHRY and CDR2 SYGVKD. Unmatched junction bases numbered 12, after V lost 4 bases and J lost 6 bases. This CDR3 spans 16 amino acids. CDR3 nucleotide sequence: TGTGCCATCAGTGGGACCCCGTATAGCGGGGGGTTCGAGCAGTACTTC. Translated, it gives CAISGTPYSGGFEQYF.

About this clone: This same CDR3 is encoded by further DNA sequences in the sample. The genes are TRBV27 and TRBJ1-2; TRBD1 is a possible D gene (5 bases). With 5 bases removed from V and 5 bases from J, the gap between germline ends came to 12 bases. Germline V gene lookup returns CDR1 MNHEY and CDR2 SMNVEV (reference sequence). CDR3 size: 13 residues. The CDR3 loop is CASSPTGVYGYTF. The CDR3 region has the DNA TGTGCCAGCAGTCCCACAGGAGTTTATGGCTACACCTTC.

This chain uses TRBV9 with TRBJ2-5; maybe TRBD1 (6 bases). This CDR3 spans 15 amino acids. The V end was cut by 2 bases, the J end by 1 base, with 12 bases between. CDR1 SGDLS and CDR2 YYNGEE come from the germline V gene. The CDR3 sequence is CASSVTGVGQETQYF. CDR3 sequence (DNA): TGTGCCAGCAGCGTGACAGGAGTTGGCCAAGAGACCCAGTACTTC. Together with reference TRBV9 and TRBJ2-5, the CDR3 gives the full variable domain: DSGVTQTPKHLITATGQRVTLRCSPRSGDLSVYWYQQSLDQGLQFLIQYYNGEERAKGNILERFSAQQFPDLHSELNLSSLELGDSALYFCASSVTGVGQETQYFGPGTRLLVL.